This T cell receptor beta chain is from a study of T cell responses to AZD1222 COVID-19 vaccine. Study-wide results and limits: Repertoire sampling was restricted to post-peak T cell response timepoints. Among vaccine-associated CD4 TCRs, coverage spanned spike, with dominance at 160-218 and 743-854. Among the donors, most were white British and more were female, and clonal diversity was possibly underestimated.

The CDR3 runs 12 residues. J gave up 3 bases and V 8 bases, and 4 bases lay outside the gene matches. In germline, CDR1 is SGHNT, CDR2 YENEEA. Clones were sequenced by immunoSEQ multiplex PCR, and TCRdb holds only the in-frame ones, with some missing. The sample records more than 95,000 clones, 80% to 90% being singletons. Worth noting for this clone: The antigen remains undetermined.

The input for sequencing was peripheral blood, taken on day 0 of MenACWY control vaccination. This receptor was identified in an adult in good health. This rearrangement joins TRBV11-3 to TRBJ2-7, with 7 bases matching TRBD1. The CDR3 protein is CASGGQFYEQYF. CDR3 bases: TGTGCCAGCGGGGGACAGTTCTACGAGCAGTACTTC.